A single TCR beta chain is shown here with its context. Trimming took 9 bases from V and 1 from J; bases not matched to a gene: 5. The CDR3 extends over 13 amino acids. Germline V gene data show CDR1 as MDHEN and CDR2 as SYDVKM. This specimen belongs to a study of CD8 T cells in ankylosing spondylitis. Quantitative 5'-RACE with molecular barcodes produced the TCR beta libraries. TCRdb ran MiXCR on the 5' RACE reads and lists one entry per CDR3 protein. The sample includes a few hundred thousand distinct CDR3 sequences, 18% of them seen just once. This receptor was taken from a male donor with ankylosing spondylitis or in good health (not recorded which). V gene TRBV28 combines with J gene TRBJ2-5; 7 bases align to TRBD1. The material sequenced was blood, either unsorted or a sorted T cell fraction (not recorded which). The CDR3 reads CASSDRRQETQYF. CDR3 bases: TGTGCCAGTTCGGACAGGCGCCAAGAGACCCAGTACTTC.